This T cell receptor (beta chain) was sequenced in a study of T cells in narcolepsy. Measured with immunoSEQ multiplex PCR; TCRdb has only the in-frame clones, and not every one. This sample has over 30,000 clones; around 82% occur once, and the top ten carry 1.6%. Study results and caveats: Healthy controls reportedly lacked the autoreactive clonotypes serially found in patients' blood.

The V and J ends lost 11 bases and 1 base respectively, with 17 bases between them. Germline CDR1 and CDR2: MNHEY and SVGAGI. The CDR3 is made up of 14 amino acids. As for this clone: Its antigen is still unknown.

Sequencing was done on a sample of CD45RA- memory CD4+ T cells from PBMCs. The chain links TRBV6-5 to TRBJ1-2; D gene uncertain. This sequence originates from a human donor with narcolepsy. The CDR3 DNA reads as TGTGCCCGCACGACATATGGCAGTAACTATGGCTACACCTTC. Residues: CARTTYGSNYGYTF.